This T cell receptor (beta chain) is drawn from a study of T cell changes during pregnancy in multiple sclerosis. The table came from immunoSEQ multiplex PCR; TCRdb's copy has only in-frame clones and leaves some out. The sample records 30,000 to 40,000 clones, around 90% being singletons. Losses at the gene ends were 6 bases for V and 2 bases for J; bases not matched to a gene: 4. The germline gives CDR1 PRHDT, CDR2 FYEKMQ (reference sequence). The CDR3 has 14 residues. This chain links TRBV13 with TRBJ2-1; 7 positions match TRBD2. The TCR originated in a female donor in good health, enrolled as a control in a pregnancy study. Material: CD4+ T cells from peripheral blood mononuclear cells, obtained after pregnancy. The chain's CDR3 is CASSEAGPYNEQFF. The CDR3 coding sequence is TGTGCCAGCAGTGAAGCGGGGCCCTACAATGAGCAGTTCTTC.